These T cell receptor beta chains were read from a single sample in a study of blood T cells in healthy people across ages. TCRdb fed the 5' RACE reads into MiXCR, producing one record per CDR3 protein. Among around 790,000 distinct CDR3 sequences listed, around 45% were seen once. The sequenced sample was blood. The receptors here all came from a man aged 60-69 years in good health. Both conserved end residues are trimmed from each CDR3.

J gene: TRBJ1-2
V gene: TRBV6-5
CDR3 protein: AIRDSIIDGYT

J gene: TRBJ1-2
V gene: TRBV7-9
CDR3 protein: ASSPDTGGGDDYGYT

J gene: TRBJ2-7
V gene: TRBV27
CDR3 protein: ASSKDRGTNEQY

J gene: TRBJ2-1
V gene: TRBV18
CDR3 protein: ASSPERGSFNEQF

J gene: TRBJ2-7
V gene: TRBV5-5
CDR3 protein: ASSPLIQGPARDEQY

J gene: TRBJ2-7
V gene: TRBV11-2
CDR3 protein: ASSFGAKGAYEQY

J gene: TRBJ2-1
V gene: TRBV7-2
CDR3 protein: ASSLGGNAYNEQF

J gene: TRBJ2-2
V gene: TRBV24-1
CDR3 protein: ATSETGRRNTGELF

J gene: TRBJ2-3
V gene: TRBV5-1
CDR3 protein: ASSLGGAGSTDTQY

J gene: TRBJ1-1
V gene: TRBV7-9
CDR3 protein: ASSLSGRDTEAF

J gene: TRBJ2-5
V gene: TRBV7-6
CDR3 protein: ASSLEQLVETQY

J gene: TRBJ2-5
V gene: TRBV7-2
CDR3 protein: ASRRQGNQETQY

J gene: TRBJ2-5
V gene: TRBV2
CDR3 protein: ASSEMETQY

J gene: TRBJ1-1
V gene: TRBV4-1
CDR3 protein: ASSQEVARGNTEAF

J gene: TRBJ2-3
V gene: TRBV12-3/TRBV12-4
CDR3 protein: ASSPTRRGTDTQY

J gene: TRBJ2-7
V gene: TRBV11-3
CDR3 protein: ASTRPGGGTYEQY

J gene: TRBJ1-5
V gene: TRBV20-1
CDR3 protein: SARGGGMNSNQPQH

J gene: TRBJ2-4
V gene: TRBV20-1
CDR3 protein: SAQRDRGRDIQY

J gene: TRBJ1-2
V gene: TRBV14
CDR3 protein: ASSQEHRGYGYT

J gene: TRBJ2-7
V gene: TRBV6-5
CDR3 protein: ASSPGQPEQY

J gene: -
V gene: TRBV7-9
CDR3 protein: ASSPPRGTPEFYEQY

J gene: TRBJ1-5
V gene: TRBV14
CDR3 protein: ASSQVRTGVVYSNQPQH

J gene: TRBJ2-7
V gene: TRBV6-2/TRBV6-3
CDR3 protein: ASSLVGIYEQY

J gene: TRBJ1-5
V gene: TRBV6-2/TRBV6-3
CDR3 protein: ASSWDNQPQH

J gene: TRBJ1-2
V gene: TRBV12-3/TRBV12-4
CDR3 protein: ASSLTGTGPYT

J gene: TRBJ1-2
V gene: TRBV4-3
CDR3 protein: ASSHNEGTGYT

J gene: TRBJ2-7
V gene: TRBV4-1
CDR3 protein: ASSSRPGTVQTYEQY

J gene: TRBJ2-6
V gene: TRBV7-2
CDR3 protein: ASRVAGANVLT

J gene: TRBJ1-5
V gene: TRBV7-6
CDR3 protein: ASSLEGTGNQPQH

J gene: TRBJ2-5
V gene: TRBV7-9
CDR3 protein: ASSPRTGAKETQY

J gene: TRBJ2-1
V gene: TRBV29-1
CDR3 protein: RIAGAQTLNEQF

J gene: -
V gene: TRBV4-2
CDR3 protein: ASSQVGTGFYEQY

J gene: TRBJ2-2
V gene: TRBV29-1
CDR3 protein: SARAGEKGTGELF

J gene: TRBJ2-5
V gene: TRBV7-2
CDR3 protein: ASNKEKRGEWGETQY

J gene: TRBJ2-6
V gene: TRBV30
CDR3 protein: AWSVIVSSGANVLT

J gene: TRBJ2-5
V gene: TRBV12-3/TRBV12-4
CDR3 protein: ASSLALRGVQY

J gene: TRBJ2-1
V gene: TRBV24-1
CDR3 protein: ATSDGLAGGNEQF

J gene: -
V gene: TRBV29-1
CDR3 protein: SVEESGNFDEQY

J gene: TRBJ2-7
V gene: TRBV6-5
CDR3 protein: ASSSRPGEWSYEQY

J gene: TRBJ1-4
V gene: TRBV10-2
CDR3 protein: ASTSGGKGEKLF

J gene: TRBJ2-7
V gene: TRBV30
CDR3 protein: AWSARDRRSYEQY

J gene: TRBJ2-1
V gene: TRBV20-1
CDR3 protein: SFRQGVLSNEQF

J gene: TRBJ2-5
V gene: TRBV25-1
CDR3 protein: ASSDYRGPQETQY

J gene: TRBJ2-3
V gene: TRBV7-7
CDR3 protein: ASSLGTGSSTDTRY